The rows below give T cell receptor beta chains drawn from one sample of a study of metastatic and nonmetastatic thyroid tumors. With MiXCR, TCRdb reprocessed the PCR reads. The sample includes 12,000 or so clones, roughly 30% of them seen just once. Sequenced material: tumor tissue. Every receptor here comes from a female donor with papillary thyroid cancer or a benign thyroid nodule (not recorded which). Some clones in this sample may be carry-over from other donors' samples. CDR3s include the opening cysteine and the closing phenylalanine or tryptophan. Expanded clones get a size class; other rows say once, few or many, or leave the size out.

clone_size	j_call	v_call	cdr3_aa
few	TRBJ1-2	TRBV6-6	CASSYEGTRPYGYTF
medium-sized	TRBJ2-1	TRBV6-1	CASSELLAAYNEQFF
NA	TRBJ2-2	TRBV5-1	CASIQTGLLGELFF
medium-sized	TRBJ1-1	TRBV2	CASREGNMNTEAFF
many	TRBJ2-3	TRBV5-6	CASSLPPTDTQYF
many	TRBJ2-1	TRBV11-2	CASSLEPSGSYEQFF
few	TRBJ1-1	TRBV6-1	CASSRPGHTQAFF
large	TRBJ2-7	TRBV19	CASRHAGSPDEQYF
NA	TRBJ1-4	TRBV19	CASSTLSGTGYEKLFF
NA	TRBJ2-1	TRBV20-1	CSGTLSYNEQFF
medium-sized	TRBJ2-1	TRBV5-1	CASSFGAGSNEQFF
few	TRBJ1-4	TRBV25-1	CASSDGDRGRPEKLFF
once	TRBJ2-5	TRBV5-8	CASSLRFQETQYF
medium-sized	TRBJ1-1	TRBV20-1	CSATGQGVGTEAFF
many	TRBJ2-3	TRBV11-3	CASSPTGLADTDTQYF
few	TRBJ2-1	TRBV10-1	CASSRVTYNEQFF
few	TRBJ1-5	TRBV28	CASHVGLWGENQPQHF
few	TRBJ2-2	TRBV12-3/TRBV12-4	CASSFRHGELFF
many	TRBJ2-1	TRBV7-3	CASSQGGGRPYNEQFF
NA	TRBJ2-3	TRBV5-1	CASSLGPGDTQYF
few	TRBJ2-7	TRBV14	CASSPGSYEQYF
medium-sized	TRBJ2-6	TRBV5-1	CASMGTGRLSGANVLTF
NA	TRBJ2-7	TRBV11-2	CASSTRDSLGYEQYF
medium-sized	TRBJ2-2	TRBV6-1	CASSAKGFDAGELFF
NA	TRBJ1-1	TRBV5-1	CANTETDIRNTEAFF
medium-sized	TRBJ2-5	TRBV6-1	CASSSTDSVGTQYF
NA	TRBJ2-7	TRBV7-8	CASSLAGTLASSYEQYF
NA	TRBJ2-7	TRBV20-1	CSARSRRGTYEQYF
NA	TRBJ2-3	TRBV20-1	CSAPRTDTQYF
NA	TRBJ1-2	TRBV11-1	CASSGMSGQGFGGYTF
once	TRBJ1-3	TRBV7-2	CDSSPYQDAGNTIYF
NA	TRBJ1-4	TRBV6-1	CASTGTTEKLFF
NA	TRBJ2-3	TRBV5-6	CASSLWGRWTDSDTQYF
few	TRBJ2-1	TRBV6-6	CASSYQGAYNEQFF
NA	TRBJ1-1	TRBV13	CASSSTRDRGEKAGAFF
NA	TRBJ2-5	TRBV5-5	CASSIRAGYGQETQYF
medium-sized	TRBJ2-7	TRBV27	CASRELTSYEQYF
few	TRBJ1-4	TRBV28	CASSPPTGLFEKLFF
many	TRBJ2-3	TRBV5-1	CASSLGLVETDTQYF
few	TRBJ1-2	TRBV28	CASSFSGEDGYTF
medium-sized	TRBJ2-1	TRBV6-1	CASSEAGGPYNEQFF
NA	TRBJ2-6	TRBV20-1	CSARGTEQSSGANVLTF
many	TRBJ1-6	TRBV5-1	CASSLGLGPLSRRSPLHF
many	TRBJ1-3	TRBV29-1	CSVEGLEAGNTIYF